Sequencing of this T cell receptor beta chain was carried out in a study of T-cell reconstitution after alpha-beta-depleted transplantation in children. General study results and limits: Several hundred expanded graft clones reportedly were the source of alpha-beta T cells about two months after transplant. Hyperexpanded clones declined; after one year, newly produced T cells mostly supplied diversity.

Turning to this clonotype: The antigen remains unidentified.

Germline V gene sequence: CDR1 LNHDA, CDR2 SQIVND (reference sequence). The CDR3 covers 14 residues. V was pared by 0 bases and J by 9 bases, with 9 bases between. For TCRbeta, the library was prepared with unique molecular identifiers. TCRdb reprocessed the PCR reads via MiXCR and lists one record per CDR3 protein. The sample has about 210,000 distinct CDR3 sequences, 17% seen once; the top ten hold around 44%. The material was PBMCs, mostly from graft donor cells, obtained 360 days after TCRalphabeta/CD19-depleted stem cell transplant. This receptor was identified in a male patient between 2 and 10 years old who had a stem cell transplant for acute lymphoblastic leukemia, so the T cells may come from the graft donor. The chain carries TRBV19 and TRBJ1-6, with D unresolved. The CDR3 sequence is CASSIDRRSSPLHF. CDR3 sequence (DNA): TGTGCCAGTAGTATAGATCGAAGGAGTTCACCCCTCCACTTT.